The 18 T cell receptor beta chains in this list originate from one sample, sequenced in a study of cytomegalovirus exposure and HLA in healthy donors. PCR employed 60 Vbeta and 13 Jbeta primers. Sequencing used immunoSEQ multiplex PCR; TCRdb keeps in-frame clones, though not all of them. This table has about 150,000 clones, 75% to 85% appearing once. The source material was PBMCs. The receptors shown here come from a human donor in good health.

V usage is TRBV2 and J usage is TRBJ1-2; 8 nucleotides match TRBD1. Trimming removed 5 bases from V and 2 bases from J; junction bases left unmatched: 4. Germline V gives CDR1 SNHLY, CDR2 FYNNEI. The CDR3 spans 14 residues. The CDR3 spells CASSPTGGNYGYTF. The CDR3 nucleotides read TGTGCCAGCAGTCCAACAGGGGGAAACTATGGCTACACCTTC.

The V and J genes are TRBV10-2 and TRBJ2-1, with 14 bases that match TRBD2. CDR3 length equals 17 residues. Germline CDR1 and CDR2: WSHSY and SAAADI. V shed 6 bases, J shed 6 bases, and the junction held 10 bases outside the gene matches. CDR3 residues: CASSNDGTSGRSNEQFF. CDR3 in DNA: TGCGCCAGCAGCAACGACGGGACTAGCGGGAGATCCAATGAGCAGTTCTTC.

The sample holds one count of this clone. The rearrangement joins TRBV5-5 to TRBJ1-6; TRBD1 might be the D (5 bases). The germline V gene has CDR1 SGHKS and CDR2 YYEKEE (reference sequence). V shed 0 bases and J shed 14 bases, with 12 bases lying between them. The CDR3 consists of 13 residues. The CDR3 region is CASSLVRDWTLHF. CDR3 nucleotides: TGTGCCAGCAGCTTGGTTAGGGACTGGACCCTCCACTTT.

Only a few counts were recorded for this clone. The chain uses TRBV7-9 and TRBJ1-2; possibly TRBD1 for D (5 bases). Per germline, CDR1 SEHNR and CDR2 FQNEAQ (reference sequence). The CDR3 runs to 14 residues. Trimming removed 1 base at V and 4 bases at J, with 10 bases between. The CDR3 is CASSLEQGFYGYTF. CDR3 nucleotides: TGTGCCAGCAGCTTAGAGCAGGGCTTCTATGGCTACACCTTC.

This clone was seen a single time. V usage is TRBV11-1 and J usage is TRBJ2-5; 7 bases are a match to TRBD2. CDR3 length: 15 amino acids. Germline V CDR1 and CDR2: SGHAT, FQDESV (reference sequence). V was clipped by 7 bases and J by 5 bases; unmatched bases: 13. The CDR3 sequence: CASTNSGQGGETQYF. Here the CDR3 DNA reads TGTGCCAGCACCAACTCCGGGCAGGGAGGGGAGACCCAGTACTTC.

The J gene is TRBJ2-1, the V gene TRBV11-2; D is unresolved. V lost 1 base and J 7 bases, leaving 11 bases between the germline ends. CDR1 SGHAT and CDR2 FQNNGV come from the germline V gene. This CDR3 spans 14 amino acids. The DNA of the CDR3 is TGTGCCAGCAGCTTAGGAGGCAGCCGGAATGAGCAGTTCTTC. It yields the protein CASSLGGSRNEQFF.

This clone was seen just once. The V call is TRBV6-4, the J call TRBJ2-7, with D tentatively TRBD2 (6 bases). CDR1 MRHNA and CDR2 SNTAGT come from the germline V gene. Trimming removed 6 bases at V and 0 bases at J, with 15 bases between. This CDR3 contains 15 residues. CDR3 in DNA: TGTGCCAGCAGCGACCCCCGGGACTTCTCCTACGAGCAGTACTTC. This translates into CASSDPRDFSYEQYF.

The rearrangement links TRBV7-6 to TRBJ2-7; possible D gene TRBD1, 6 bases. Trimming left V 2 bases short and J 3 bases short, with 14 bases between. The CDR3 is 15 residues long. Germline V gene lookup returns CDR1 SGHVS and CDR2 FNYEAQ. Here the CDR3 DNA reads TGTGCCAGCAGCTTATCCCCAGGGGCAAACTACGAGCAGTACTTC. Encoded protein: CASSLSPGANYEQYF.

V is TRBV15 and J is TRBJ1-5; 8 bases match TRBD1. With 3 bases clipped from V and 6 bases from J, the junction kept 13 bases outside the gene matches. The CDR3 sequence is 17 residues long. Germline assignment: CDR1 LNHNV and CDR2 YYDKDF (reference sequence). The CDR3, as DNA: TGTGCCACCAGCAGGGGGTTTACCGACAGGGGAGGTCAGCCCCAGCATTTT. Its protein product is CATSRGFTDRGGQPQHF.

This rearrangement joins TRBV6-5 to TRBJ1-6; TRBD1 is a possible D gene (5 bases). Germline V CDR1 and CDR2: MNHEY, SVGAGI. Trimming took 2 bases from V and 7 from J, leaving 9 bases between them. This CDR3 contains 14 residues. The CDR3 is CASSYTNRNSPLHF. The CDR3 DNA follows: TGTGCCAGCAGTTACACCAACAGGAATTCACCCCTCCACTTT.

The chain combines TRBV11-2 with TRBJ2-1; D may be TRBD2 (5 bases). V lost 0 bases and J lost 3, with 12 bases in between. Germline CDR1 reads SGHAT; CDR2 reads FQNNGV. This CDR3 contains 16 residues. CDR3 region: CASSLDSGDYYNEQFF. In DNA form, the CDR3 reads TGTGCCAGCAGCTTAGATTCCGGGGATTACTACAATGAGCAGTTCTTC.

The CDR3 region has the DNA TGTGCCATCAGTTTCTCCTCGGTCGGGGGGATTAATGGCTACACCTTC. This codes for CAISFSSVGGINGYTF. The chain has TRBV10-3 and TRBJ1-2; maybe TRBD1 (5 bases). The CDR3 extends over 16 amino acids. Trimming pared 5 bases from V and 6 bases from J, leaving 22 bases between. CDR1 and CDR2 from the germline V gene are ENHRY and SYGVKD.

J is TRBJ2-5 and V is TRBV7-6; D perhaps matches TRBD2 (6 bases). The CDR3 has 16 amino acids. Germline loops: CDR1 SGHVS, CDR2 FNYEAQ. Trimming stripped 5 bases from V and 1 base from J, with 17 bases between. The CDR3 DNA reads as TGTGCCAGCAGCGCCAACACCCCGGAGGGCCAAGAGACCCAGTACTTC. Its translation is CASSANTPEGQETQYF.

The chain carries TRBV2 and TRBJ2-3; D may be TRBD1 (5 bases). V gave up 10 bases and J gave up 4 bases, with 12 bases separating them. Germline V CDR1 and CDR2: SNHLY, FYNNEI. This CDR3 contains 12 residues. The CDR3 reads CANNPRADTQYF. The CDR3 nucleotides are TGTGCCAACAACCCCAGGGCAGATACGCAGTATTTT.

The gene calls are TRBV7-8 and TRBJ2-7; possibly TRBD2 for D (6 bases). Germline CDR1 SGHVS, CDR2 FQNEAQ. This CDR3 contains 14 residues. Trimming took 7 bases from V and 2 from J, leaving 15 bases between them. In nucleotides, the CDR3 is TGTGCCAGCAACGTGGGCGGGGAACCCTACGAGCAGTACTTC. Translated: CASNVGGEPYEQYF.

This rearrangement joins TRBV27 to TRBJ1-1, with a weak D call TRBD1 (5 bases). V was pared by 2 bases and J by 4 bases, with 14 bases between. CDR1 MNHEY and CDR2 SMNVEV come from the germline V gene (reference sequence). This CDR3 has 15 amino acids. CDR3 sequence: CASSLRTWGGTEAFF. Here the CDR3 DNA reads TGTGCCAGCAGTTTACGCACCTGGGGGGGCACTGAAGCTTTCTTT.

The gene calls are TRBV29-1 and TRBJ2-3; D is possibly TRBD2 (6 bases). The germline V and J ends were trimmed by 2 bases and 6 bases, with 12 bases remaining between them. The CDR3 consists of 13 residues. From germline, CDR1 is SQVTM and CDR2 ANQGSEA. The CDR3 bases are TGCAGCGTTGAAAGGAGTCGGGGGGATACGCAGTATTTT. Amino acid sequence: CSVERSRGDTQYF.

V gene TRBV29-1 combines with J gene TRBJ2-1; D might be TRBD2 (6 bases). Germline V gene data show CDR1 as SQVTM and CDR2 as ANQGSEA. The CDR3 has 15 amino acids. V was cut by 6 bases and J by 0 bases, with 15 bases left in between. CDR3 sequence reads: CSVVPSASSYNEQFF. DNA of the CDR3: TGCAGCGTGGTCCCTAGCGCTAGCTCCTACAATGAGCAGTTCTTC.